This T cell receptor (beta chain) was identified in a study of molecular identifiers for immune sequencing clone quantification (dated by TCRdb to the late 2010s). A note on the overall study: For a replicate experiment, the RNA from either about 20,000 or 100,000 naive CD8 T cells was divided into five aliquots, and four of those aliquots went on to sequencing. The study was a methods study using CD8 T cells to benchmark molecular-identifier clustering-based TCR repertoire sequencing (MIDCIRS) and TCR RNA copy counting.

On the study overall, not on this receptor specifically: Modeling indicated about 3 TCR RNA copies recovered per cell, compared with about 9.7 by digital PCR, which implies a capture efficiency of 25% to 35%. Clones above 20 RNA copies held over 98% of molecules in CMV-specific effector cells but under 1% in naive cells. Even against a background of around 900,000 naive CD8 T cells, spiked-in Jurkat TCR RNA amounting to a single cell's worth was reported to be detectable. Identical TCR molecules sharing a barcode could cause highly expanded clone sizes to be underestimated. The naive libraries included spiked-in Jurkat TCR RNA (10 copies' worth), and this RNA is not part of the donor repertoire. When barcode sub-clustering was not used, chimeric consensus sequences inflated TCR diversity, with chimeras reaching as high as 47%.

This clonotype showed up just a few times. Its antigen remains unidentified. No base-level quality is on record; no much larger clone is a single base apart. V is clipped by 8 bases and J by 4 bases, and the sequence between their germline boundaries is 14 bases long. Reading from cysteine to phenylalanine, the CDR3 counts 13 amino acids. Only CDR3 DNA is held: 39 bases, read in frame from base 1. CDR1 LNHDA and CDR2 SQIVND are derived from the germline V gene (reference sequence). Libraries of naive CD8 T cells were generated from roughly 20,000 to 1,000,000 sorted cells, with 10%, 30% or 50% of the purified RNA used. Naive CD8 T cells were FACS-sorted as CD8+CD4-CCR7+CD45RA+ on a BD FACSAria II into RLT Plus buffer. Detection sensitivity was tested by spiking Jurkat RNA equal to 9 to 10 TCR copies' worth into samples containing roughly 17,000-1,100,000 naive CD8 T cells. Enrichment of CD8 T cells was done with RosetteSep CD8+ T Cell Enrichment Cocktail plus Ficoll-Paque, and ACK red cell lysis came afterward.

Library construction relied on PCR. Data came from an Illumina HiSeq 4000. Bulk TCR libraries were prepared as previously described, using TCR primers listed in Table S5. Purification of total RNA was performed with the Qiagen AllPrep DNA/RNA kit. Before analysis, reads from multiple sequencing runs of the same library were pooled. The original pipeline was this. Reads were retained only if an exact TCR constant sequence was present, and the retained reads were trimmed to 150 nt and grouped according to their 12-nt molecular barcodes. Reads in each barcode group were sub-clustered using a 15% Levenshtein threshold, and a quality-weighted consensus sequence was built for each RNA molecule. Non-functional sequences were excluded, and lower-count sequences lying one edit away from another sequence were also excluded. Based on fitting two negative binomial distributions, any barcode sub-cluster with under 20% of the maximum read count was discarded. In TCRdb, the public reads were trimmed at Q25 with fastp and aligned with MiXCR, with productive beta chains retained. One record per CDR3 amino acid sequence lists the most common genes and DNA. The authors' filters were not applied to this entry. This sample lists about 510,000 distinct CDR3 sequences; 20% to 25% were detected once. The top ten constitute 0.7% to 0.95% of the sample.

Sequences were obtained from naive CD8+ T cells from blood, with Jurkat cell RNA spiked in. Read against the paper, the sample's cell subset or site label means: FACS-sorted CD8+CD4-CCR7+CD45RA+ naive T cells. The rearrangement combines TRBV19 with TRBJ1-1; the D gene is perhaps TRBD1, from 6 matching bases. The clonotype originates from a human donor in good health. Some libraries in this study had Jurkat cell RNA spiked in. The DNA sequence follows: TGTGCCAGTTTAGCAGGGGCGACCACTGAAGCTTTCTTT. Its product reads: CASLAGATTEAFF.